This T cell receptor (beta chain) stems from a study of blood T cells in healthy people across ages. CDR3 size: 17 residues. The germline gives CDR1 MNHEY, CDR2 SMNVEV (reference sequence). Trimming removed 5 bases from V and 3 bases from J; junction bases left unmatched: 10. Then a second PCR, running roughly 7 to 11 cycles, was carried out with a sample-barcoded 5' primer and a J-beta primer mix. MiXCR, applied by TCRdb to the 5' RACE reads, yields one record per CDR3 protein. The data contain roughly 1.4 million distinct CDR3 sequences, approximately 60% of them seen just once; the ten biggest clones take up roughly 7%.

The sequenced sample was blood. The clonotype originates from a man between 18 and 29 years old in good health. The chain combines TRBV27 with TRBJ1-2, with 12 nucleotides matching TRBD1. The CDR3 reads CASSTGTGGFVDYGYTF. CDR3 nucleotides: TGTGCCAGCAGTACCGGGACAGGGGGCTTTGTTGACTATGGCTACACCTTC.